One sample yielded the 29 T cell receptor beta chains listed below, sequenced in a study of T cell responses to AZD1222 COVID-19 vaccine. The assay was immunoSEQ multiplex PCR, and TCRdb's table has in-frame clones only and misses some. The data contain 100,000 to 150,000 clones, more than 75% of them singletons. Sequences were derived from peripheral blood, sampled on day 0 of AZD1222 vaccination. The receptors were sampled from an adult in good health.

The rearrangement joins TRBV5-5 to TRBJ2-2, with D unclear. This CDR3 is built from 14 residues. V dropped 6 bases and J dropped 3 bases, with 12 bases sitting between them. Germline V CDR1 and CDR2: SGHKS, YYEKEE (reference sequence). CDR3 DNA: TGTGCCAGCACTGCACAGCCCGACACCGGGGAGCTGTTTTTT. It specifies CASTAQPDTGELFF.

The genes are TRBV6-4 and TRBJ2-2; 13 nucleotides line up with TRBD2. Germline V gives CDR1 MRHNA, CDR2 SNTAGT. V lost 4 bases, J lost 5 bases, and 19 bases stayed unmatched. The CDR3 runs to 21 residues. The CDR3 DNA follows: TGTGCCAGCAGTGTCTCCCTAGGTGGTACTAGCGGGGGGGTGATTACCGGGGAGCTGTTTTTT. Its translation is CASSVSLGGTSGGVITGELFF.

The CDR3 DNA is TGTGCCTGGAGTGCACCGGCTAACACTGAAGCTTTCTTT. Translation: CAWSAPANTEAFF. The rearrangement uses TRBV30 and TRBJ1-1; D call uncertain. The CDR3 spans 13 residues. Trimming removed 1 base at V and 2 bases at J, with 8 bases between. The germline gives CDR1 GTSNPN, CDR2 SVGIG (reference sequence).

This chain connects TRBV12-3 or TRBV12-4 to TRBJ2-7; maybe TRBD1 (5 bases). This CDR3 is 13 amino acids long. Trimming shortened V by 6 bases and J by 4 bases, and 13 bases separated the two germline ends. The CDR3 DNA is TGTGCCAGCAGGTCGGCAGGGATTTACGAGCAGTACTTC. Translation: CASRSAGIYEQYF.

The chain is built from TRBV6-1 and TRBJ2-7; D possibly corresponds to TRBD2 (6 bases). Germline lookup yields CDR1 MNHNS and CDR2 SASEGT. The CDR3 has 14 amino acids. V was trimmed by 1 base and J by 7 bases, leaving 14 bases between them. Here the CDR3 DNA reads TGTGCCAGCAGTGAAGGGGGCGGGGTGGATGAGCAGTACTTC. Translating gives CASSEGGGVDEQYF.

The CDR3 sequence is CASSLDVGGISNQPQHF. The CDR3 nucleotides read TGTGCCAGCAGCTTAGACGTGGGGGGAATAAGCAATCAGCCCCAGCATTTT. The V call is TRBV11-3, the J call TRBJ1-5; weak D call: TRBD1 (5 bases). The CDR3 sequence is 17 residues long. Germline V CDR1 and CDR2: SGHNT, YENEEA. The V end lost 0 bases, the J end lost 1 base, and 13 bases lay between the germline ends. Based on the CDR3 plus reference TRBV11-3 and TRBJ1-5, the full variable domain is EAGVVQSPRYKIIEKKQPVAFWCNPISGHNTLYWYLQNLGQGPELLIRYENEEAVDDSQLPKDRFSAERLKGVDSTLKIQPAELGDSAVYLCASSLDVGGISNQPQHFGDGTRLSIL.

The chain recombines TRBV4-3 with TRBJ1-6, with TRBD1 identical over 8 bases. V lost 6 bases and J lost 6; bases outside the gene matches: 7. Germline V gives CDR1 LGHNA, CDR2 YSLEER. CDR3 length equals 15 residues. The DNA of the CDR3 is TGCGCCAGCAGGCTATCGACAGGGGTTAATTCACCCCTCCACTTT. It specifies CASRLSTGVNSPLHF.

The rearrangement joins TRBV6-5 to TRBJ2-1; perhaps TRBD1 as D (5 bases). The V end was cut by 5 bases, the J end by 7 bases, with 15 bases between. CDR1 is MNHEY, CDR2 SVGAGI, per germline. CDR3 size: 14 residues. The CDR3 protein is CASSTGHMGNEQFF. Here the CDR3 DNA reads TGTGCCAGCAGTACAGGACATATGGGGAATGAGCAGTTCTTC.

This clone appeared a single time. V gene TRBV6-2 or TRBV6-3 combines with J gene TRBJ2-5; D remains unclear. The V gene lost 0 bases and the J gene lost 3 bases, with 8 bases spanning the gap. From germline, CDR1 is MNHEY and CDR2 SVGEGT. CDR3 size: 14 residues. CDR3 amino acids: CASSYSGSKETQYF. In DNA, the CDR3 is TGTGCCAGCAGTTACTCCGGCAGTAAAGAGACCCAGTACTTC.

This chain uses TRBV5-1 with TRBJ2-7, with unresolved D. There are 13 residues in the CDR3. Between the trimmed V and J ends, which lost 7 bases and 4 bases, there was a span of 15 bases. CDR1 SGHRS and CDR2 YFSETQ come from the germline V gene. CDR3 coding DNA: TGCGCCAGCCGACCCCGGCCGGATTACGAGCAGTACTTC. As protein: CASRPRPDYEQYF. The variable domain in full, with the rest retrieved from reference TRBV5-1 and TRBJ2-7, is KAGVTQTPRYLIKTRGQQVTLSCSPISGHRSVSWYQQTPGQGLQFLFEYFSETQRNKGNFPGRFSGRQFSNSRSEMNVSTLELGDSALYLCASRPRPDYEQYFGPGTRLTVT.

The chain has TRBV6-2 or TRBV6-3 and TRBJ1-5; possible D gene TRBD1, 5 bases. In germline, CDR1 is MNHEY, CDR2 SVGEGT. The CDR3 extends over 14 amino acids. The V gene lost 2 bases and the J gene lost 3 bases, with 8 bases spanning the gap. The CDR3, as DNA: TGTGCCAGCAGTTACGGGGGATTCAATCAGCCCCAGCATTTT. This encodes CASSYGGFNQPQHF.

The chain carries TRBV7-6 and TRBJ1-1, with 10 positions matching TRBD1. This CDR3 has 15 amino acids. V trimming: 5 bases; J trimming: 5 bases; junction bases outside the gene matches: 8. Germline V gene sequence: CDR1 SGHVS, CDR2 FNYEAQ. CDR3: CASSRTGGKNTEAFF. The CDR3, as DNA: TGTGCCAGCAGCCGGACAGGGGGGAAAAATACTGAAGCTTTCTTT. Based on the CDR3 plus reference TRBV7-6 and TRBJ1-1, the full variable domain is GAGVSQSPRYKVTKRGQDVALRCDPISGHVSLYWYRQALGQGPEFLTYFNYEAQQDKSGLPNDRFSAERPEGSISTLTIQRTEQRDSAMYRCASSRTGGKNTEAFFGQGTRLTVV.

J is TRBJ1-1 and V is TRBV7-9, with D possibly matching TRBD1 (6 bases). CDR3 length equals 12 residues. V gave up 6 bases and J gave up 4 bases, with 9 bases separating them. Per germline, CDR1 SEHNR and CDR2 FQNEAQ (reference sequence). CDR3 nucleotides: TGTGCCAGCAGAGGGGGGATCACTGAAGCTTTCTTT. It is translated as CASRGGITEAFF.

This chain connects TRBV7-2 to TRBJ2-3, with 9 positions matching TRBD2. V dropped 10 bases and J dropped 6; count of bases not matched to a gene: 8. The CDR3 covers 13 residues. Germline CDR1 and CDR2: SGHTA and FQGNSA. CDR3 nucleotides: TGTGCCACCGGACTAGCGTTTGCGGATACGCAGTATTTT. This sequence encodes CATGLAFADTQYF.

The genes are TRBV3-1 (or the pseudogene TRBV3-2) and TRBJ1-1; D remains unclear. From germline, CDR1 is LGHDT and CDR2 YNNKEL (reference sequence). This CDR3 region has 14 residues. V lost 4 bases to trimming and J lost 0 bases, with 9 bases between them. The CDR3 sequence is CASSPSGLNTEAFF. In DNA form, the CDR3 reads TGTGCCAGCAGCCCATCAGGTTTGAACACTGAAGCTTTCTTT.

The chain joins TRBV29-1 to TRBJ1-2, with unresolved D. Germline CDR1 is SQVTM and CDR2 is ANQGSEA. Trimming removed 8 bases at V and 3 bases at J, with 10 bases between. The CDR3 contains 11 residues. CDR3 loop: CSPGADYGYTF. The CDR3 DNA is TGCAGCCCCGGAGCCGACTATGGCTACACCTTC.

CDR3 region: CASKRWNYNSPLHF. CDR3 in DNA: TGTGCCAGTAAGAGGTGGAACTATAATTCACCCCTCCACTTT. This chain links TRBV19 with TRBJ1-6; D uncertain. The ends were cut back, 7 bases at V and 3 bases at J, with 10 bases in the middle. The CDR3 runs to 14 residues. CDR1 LNHDA and CDR2 SQIVND come from the germline V gene (reference sequence).

Only a few counts were recorded for this clone. The chain links TRBV27 to TRBJ1-2, with D possibly matching TRBD1 (5 bases). Looked up from germline, CDR1 is MNHEY and CDR2 is SMNVEV (reference sequence). V gave up 0 bases and J gave up 6 bases, with 14 bases separating them. This CDR3 contains 15 residues. CDR3 sequence: CASSLSIGVWDGYTF. The CDR3 region has the DNA TGTGCCAGCAGTTTATCGATAGGGGTCTGGGATGGCTACACCTTC.

CDR3 coding DNA: TGTGCCAGCAGCTTGGTCTTAGCAAACACTGAAGCTTTCTTT. Translated: CASSLVLANTEAFF. The V call is TRBV11-2, the J call TRBJ1-1; D is uncertain. V gave up 3 bases and J gave up 2 bases, with 10 bases separating them. The CDR3 loop spans 14 amino acids. CDR1 is SGHAT, CDR2 FQNNGV, per germline.

V is TRBV2 and J is TRBJ1-2; D may be TRBD1 (6 bases). The germline V and J ends were trimmed by 5 bases and 2 bases, with 21 bases remaining between them. This CDR3 contains 17 residues. Germline V gene data show CDR1 as SNHLY and CDR2 as FYNNEI. CDR3 protein: CASSSPRATGWNYGYTF. The CDR3 DNA sequence: TGTGCCAGCAGTTCTCCAAGGGCCACAGGGTGGAACTATGGCTACACCTTC.

This clone was seen only a few times. The CDR3 coding sequence is TGTGCCAGCAGTGATTTCGAGGCTTCACCCCTCCACTTT. It encodes CASSDFEASPLHF. J is TRBJ1-6 and V is TRBV2; D gene uncertain. V was clipped by 3 bases and J by 9 bases, with 9 bases between them. The CDR3 contains 13 residues. Germline CDR1 is SNHLY and CDR2 is FYNNEI.

As regards this clone: The same CDR3 also results from other DNA sequences found in this sample. This chain uses TRBV5-4 with TRBJ1-2, with TRBD1 as a possible D gene (5 bases). V gave up 0 bases and J gave up 2 bases, with 8 bases separating them. This CDR3 has 14 amino acids. Germline V gene sequence: CDR1 SGHNT, CDR2 YYREEE (reference sequence). CDR3 protein: CASSLGGRNYGYTF. DNA of the CDR3: TGTGCCAGCAGCTTGGGGGGACGGAACTATGGCTACACCTTC.

The chain has TRBV19 and TRBJ1-1; D gene uncertain. Germline CDR1 LNHDA, CDR2 SQIVND (reference sequence). V lost 6 bases and J 0 bases, leaving 14 bases between the germline ends. The CDR3 totals 15 residues. Written as DNA, the CDR3 is TGTGCCAGTAGCCGTTTCGGACGGATGAACACTGAAGCTTTCTTT. As protein: CASSRFGRMNTEAFF. The full variable domain, with the rest looked up from reference TRBV19 and TRBJ1-1, is DGGITQSPKYLFRKEGQNVTLSCEQNLNHDAMYWYRQDPGQGLRLIYYSQIVNDFQKGDIAEGYSVSREKKESFPLTVTSAQKNPTAFYLCASSRFGRMNTEAFFGQGTRLTVV.

The chain carries TRBV4-1 and TRBJ1-4; perhaps TRBD1 as D (5 bases). The CDR3 spans 17 residues. Trimming took off 1 base at V and 4 bases at J, with 16 bases between the two ends. The germline V gene has CDR1 MGHRA and CDR2 YSYEKL. The CDR3 region has the DNA TGCGCCAGCAGCCAAGGGGATCGGGGGGATAGTAATGAAAAACTGTTTTTT. Protein sequence: CASSQGDRGDSNEKLFF.

In its sample, this clone was seen a few times. The chain links TRBV7-2 to TRBJ1-2; D gene ambiguous. CDR3 length: 15 amino acids. The V end was cut by 3 bases, the J end by 4 bases, with 15 bases between. The V gene's germline CDR1 is SGHTA and CDR2 FQGNSA. CDR3 protein: CASSFVETRSYGYTF. The CDR3 DNA reads as TGTGCCAGCAGCTTTGTCGAAACCCGATCCTATGGCTACACCTTC.

V usage is TRBV6-4 and J usage is TRBJ2-1; D is undetermined. Between the trimmed V and J ends, which lost 5 bases and 0 bases, there was a span of 14 bases. Looked up from germline, CDR1 is MRHNA and CDR2 is SNTAGT. This CDR3 comprises 16 residues. DNA for the CDR3: TGTGCCAGCAGTCGGATAACTGTAAGCTCCTACAATGAGCAGTTCTTC. Its protein is CASSRITVSSYNEQFF.

This chain links TRBV30 with TRBJ1-2, with D tentatively TRBD1 (5 bases). The CDR3 totals 12 residues. Germline V lookup: CDR1 GTSNPN, CDR2 SVGIG (reference sequence). V gave up 2 bases and J gave up 6 bases, with 10 bases separating them. This CDR3 reads CAWSFQGHGYTF. CDR3 nucleotides: TGTGCCTGGAGTTTCCAGGGTCATGGCTACACCTTC.

V usage is TRBV7-2 and J usage is TRBJ2-5; 9 positions match TRBD1. CDR3 length: 15 amino acids. Trimming cost V 5 bases and J 5 bases; bases outside gene matches: 9. CDR1 and CDR2 from the germline V gene are SGHTA and FQGNSA. The CDR3 spells CASSNRGPTGETQYF. DNA of the CDR3: TGTGCCAGCAGCAACAGGGGGCCCACCGGGGAGACCCAGTACTTC. Using reference TRBV7-2 and TRBJ2-5 for the parts outside the CDR3, the full variable domain is GAGVSQSPSNKVTEKGKDVELRCDPISGHTALYWYRQSLGQGLEFLIYFQGNSAPDKSGLPSDRFSAERTGGSVSTLTIQRTQQEDSAVYLCASSNRGPTGETQYFGPGTRLLVL.

CDR3 sequence reads: CASSTASGGADEQFF. The CDR3 nucleotides read TGTGCCAGCAGTACGGCTAGCGGGGGGGCAGATGAGCAGTTCTTC. This chain links TRBV6-5 with TRBJ2-1, with 12 bases matching TRBD2. This CDR3 contains 15 residues. Germline CDR1 is MNHEY and CDR2 is SVGAGI. V lost 5 bases to trimming and J lost 8 bases; unmatched junction nucleotides: 7.